The sequence of this T cell receptor beta chain was determined in a study of post-analysis software for immune sequencing data. About the study: The courses of disease that were included comprised relapsing-remitting, secondary progressive and progressive-relapsing multiple sclerosis. General observations from the study: Controls had lower frequencies than patients of about five TRBV segments, which included TRBV5-6, TRBV5-1 and TRBV20-1.

The CDR3 length is 15 residues. Germline CDR1 and CDR2: LNHNV and YYDKDF (reference sequence). The germline V and J ends were trimmed by 0 bases and 5 bases, with 11 bases remaining between them. Unique molecular identifiers had been added to the TCR beta cDNA libraries. TCRdb independently ran MiXCR on the PCR reads; one entry per CDR3 protein. The sample has more than 450,000 distinct CDR3 sequences; under 40% are singletons. Details on this clonotype: Its antigen remains unknown.

The gene calls are TRBV15 and TRBJ1-5, with unresolved D. What was sequenced was blood. The source of this sequence is a girl between 2 and 17 years old with multiple sclerosis. The CDR3: CATSRDLGRDQPQHF. The CDR3 DNA follows: TGTGCCACCAGCAGAGATCTGGGCAGAGATCAGCCCCAGCATTTT.